This entry features one TCR beta chain sequence. This sample is part of a study of blood T cell repertoires in COVID-19. Study-level background: PBMCs, B-cell-depleted T cells, or T cells provided the cDNA or gDNA that made up the material.

Donors in Cohort 3 who had recovered were those with two negative PCRs, healthcare professional clearance, or resolution of their symptoms. The length of the CDR3 is 13 residues. Trimming removed 2 bases from V and 1 base from J, with 6 bases in between. Germline CDR1 reads SGHRS; CDR2 reads YFSETQ. Assay used: immunoSEQ multiplex PCR; TCRdb lists only in-frame clones, some missing. The sample has over 110,000 clones; 87% are singletons. The V call is TRBV5-1, the J call TRBJ2-5; possible D gene TRBD1, 5 bases. This TCR derives from a man aged 60-69 years who had recovered from COVID-19. Specimen: PBMCs or T cells enriched from blood (not recorded which). This CDR3 reads CASSFQGQETQYF. CDR3 nucleotide sequence: TGCGCCAGCAGCTTTCAGGGCCAAGAGACCCAGTACTTC.